The TCR beta chain described here comes from a study of T cell repertoires in cytomegalovirus infection (dated by TCRdb to about 2019). The study in broad terms: Donor HLA type was relevant to the analysis, as public TCR beta signatures indicated carriage of CMV infection together with the matching HLA type. The study at large found these results: The ex vivo response was dominated by HLA-C-restricted CMV-specific TCR beta clonotypes, which also provided the single most frequent clonotype in two of eight donors. Cumulative frequency of public TCR beta family members discriminated carriers of CMV infection plus the relevant HLA type in this cohort and an independent approximately 350-donor cohort.

This clonotype was seen repeatedly, ten times or more. Its cognate antigen has yet to be identified. Base qualities are not at hand, and no much larger clone is one base apart. The sequencing machine was an Illumina HiSeq 1500. In-frame beta chains were kept once TCRdb had trimmed the public reads at Q25 with fastp and called clones with MiXCR. Rows matching on CDR3 protein sequence are summarized as one entry with the most common DNA and genes. The table for this sample lists around 320,000 distinct CDR3 sequences; around 9.5% of them were counted only once. Clones ranked in the top ten supply around 4.1% of the sample. The sequence was obtained from a human donor in good health (CMV status not recorded). Some clones in this sample may be carry-over from other donors' samples. Sequenced: PBMCs.

The CDR3 in this case is CASSLNDRAGNTIYF. The sequenced DNA: TGTGCCAGCAGCTTGAACGACAGGGCTGGAAACACCATATATTTT. This sequence uses TRBV7-3 and TRBJ1-3, with 7 junctional bases fitting TRBD1. There are 15 amino acids in the CDR3, from cysteine to phenylalanine inclusive. Of the read, only the CDR3 DNA is kept; its 45 bases are in frame from base 1. The germline V gene sets CDR1 to SGHTA and CDR2 to FQGTGA. Germline trimming: 3 bases from V, 2 bases from J; junction bases outside gene matches: 4.